The 6 T cell receptor beta chains below all came from one sample that was sequenced in a study of cytomegalovirus exposure and HLA in healthy donors. Amplification used 60 Vbeta primers and 13 Jbeta primers. The protocol was immunoSEQ multiplex PCR, while the TCRdb copy is restricted to in-frame clones and leaves out a portion. The sample table sets out some 130,000 clones. Sequences were obtained from PBMCs. These receptors all come from a young man in good health and CMV-seronegative.

The V call is TRBV18, the J call TRBJ1-2; TRBD1 is a possible D gene (5 bases). The CDR3 loop spans 15 amino acids. V lost 3 bases to trimming and J lost 1 base, with 12 bases between them. The germline V gene encodes CDR1 KGHSH and CDR2 LQKENI. DNA of the CDR3: TGTGCCAGCTCACCGAGAGACAGCCGTAACTATGGCTACACCTTC. This codes for CASSPRDSRNYGYTF.

The V call is TRBV6-4, the J call TRBJ1-2; possibly TRBD1 for D (6 bases). Per the germline V gene, CDR1 is MRHNA and CDR2 is SNTAGT. This CDR3 has 14 amino acids. V was shortened by 6 bases and J by 8 bases, with 19 bases between the two germline ends. Here the CDR3 DNA reads TGTGCCAGCAGGAACAGGGCCTCCGGGGAGGGCTACACCTTC. It specifies CASRNRASGEGYTF.

The rearrangement uses TRBV18 and TRBJ1-1; 7 nucleotides match TRBD1. The germline V gene has CDR1 KGHSH and CDR2 LQKENI. The CDR3 is 17 residues long. V lost 6 bases and J lost 1; bases outside the gene matches: 14. The CDR3 region has the DNA TGTGCCAGCTCTCAGACCCAGGGACAGCAAACGAACACTGAAGCTTTCTTT. It encodes CASSQTQGQQTNTEAFF. Variable domain in full (rest from reference TRBV18 and TRBJ1-1): NAGVMQNPRHLVRRRGQEARLRCSPMKGHSHVYWYRQLPEEGLKFMVYLQKENIIDESGMPKERFSAEFPKEGPSILRIQQVVRGDSAAYFCASSQTQGQQTNTEAFFGQGTRLTVV.

The chain carries TRBV6-1 and TRBJ2-4; 8 bases agree with TRBD1. The V gene's germline CDR1 is MNHNS and CDR2 SASEGT. Losses at the gene ends were 4 bases for V and 3 bases for J; bases not matched to a gene: 2. The CDR3 totals 14 residues. CDR3 residues: CASSGGTGKNIQYF. CDR3 in DNA: TGTGCCAGCAGTGGAGGGACAGGCAAAAACATTCAGTACTTC.

This CDR3 reads CASSSYRGKNTEAFF. DNA for the CDR3: TGTGCCAGCAGCTCTTACAGGGGTAAGAACACTGAAGCTTTCTTT. This chain connects TRBV11-2 to TRBJ1-1; 7 nucleotides agree with TRBD1. Germline assignment: CDR1 SGHAT and CDR2 FQNNGV. J lost 1 base, V lost 4 bases, and 6 bases had no gene match. The CDR3 sequence is 15 residues long.

The J gene is TRBJ1-5, the V gene TRBV28; TRBD1 aligns across 9 bases. V shed 5 bases, J shed 7 bases, and the junction held 6 bases outside the gene matches. There are 14 residues in the CDR3. The germline V gene encodes CDR1 MDHEN and CDR2 SYDVKM. For the CDR3, the DNA is TGTGCCAGCAGTCCAGGACAGGGGAGGCAGCCCCAGCATTTT. This codes for CASSPGQGRQPQHF.